This entry lists 15 T cell receptor beta chains sequenced from one sample in a study of T cell responses to AZD1222 COVID-19 vaccine. Data came from immunoSEQ multiplex PCR; TCRdb stores just in-frame clones and leaves some out. The data show 200,000 or so clones, over 85% seen once. Sequencing used peripheral blood, obtained 28 days after the second AZD1222 dose. The receptors shown here come from an adult who received the AZD1222 COVID-19 vaccine.

This chain connects TRBV29-1 to TRBJ2-7; TRBD1 aligns across 7 bases. Trimming cost V 6 bases and J 2 bases; bases outside gene matches: 7. Germline values: CDR1 SQVTM, CDR2 ANQGSEA. The CDR3 length is 13 residues. The CDR3 loop reads CSVSKGQTYEQYF. The CDR3 DNA is TGCAGCGTATCTAAGGGACAGACCTACGAGCAGTACTTC.

J is TRBJ2-5 and V is TRBV3-1 (or the pseudogene TRBV3-2), with D possibly TRBD1 on 5 matching bases. Germline V gives CDR1 LGHDT, CDR2 YNNKEL (reference sequence). The V and J ends lost 0 bases and 5 bases respectively, with 13 bases between them. The CDR3 totals 15 residues. Here the CDR3 DNA reads TGTGCCAGCAGCCAAGATGGCAGGGCGAGGGAGACCCAGTACTTC. As protein: CASSQDGRARETQYF.

This clone was found once. The rearrangement uses TRBV24-1 and TRBJ1-5; D uncertain. Germline CDR1 and CDR2: KGHDR and SFDVKD. The CDR3 has 12 amino acids. The V gene lost 5 bases and the J gene lost 0 bases, with 1 base spanning the gap. DNA of the CDR3: TGTGCCACCAGTGGTAGCAATCAGCCCCAGCATTTT. Translating gives CATSGSNQPQHF.

The chain is built from TRBV12-3 or TRBV12-4 and TRBJ1-4, with TRBD1 matching 8 bases. The CDR3 runs 12 residues. The ends lost 3 bases at V and 14 bases at J; junction bases unmatched: 5. As DNA, the CDR3 is TGTGCCAGCAGTTTGGCAGGGGGCAGGCTGTTTTTT. Protein: CASSLAGGRLFF.

This clone was recorded only once. The chain recombines TRBV28 with TRBJ2-3, with TRBD1 matching over 7 bases. Germline-derived CDR1 and CDR2 are MDHEN and SYDVKM. CDR3 size: 17 residues. The V segment lost 3 bases and the J segment 5 bases; nucleotides outside the gene matches: 14. The CDR3 sequence is CASSFVSGGRAGDTQYF. The CDR3 DNA sequence: TGTGCCAGCAGTTTTGTTTCAGGGGGTAGGGCCGGAGATACGCAGTATTTT.

This sequence joins TRBV11-2 and TRBJ2-7; 9 positions agree with TRBD2. In germline, CDR1 is SGHAT, CDR2 FQNNGV. The CDR3 is 16 residues long. Trimming removed 1 base from V and 2 bases from J; junction bases left unmatched: 6. CDR3 bases: TGTGCCAGCAGCTTAGGAGCTAGCGGGGCTACCTACGAGCAGTACTTC. Translating gives CASSLGASGATYEQYF.

The CDR3 sequence: CASSSDFWRQGNTGELFF. The CDR3 DNA reads as TGTGCCAGCAGCTCAGATTTCTGGAGGCAGGGGAACACCGGGGAGCTGTTTTTT. The genes are TRBV7-9 and TRBJ2-2; D could derive from TRBD1 or TRBD2 (5 bases each). With 4 bases removed from V and 1 base from J, the gap between germline ends came to 19 bases. Germline V lookup: CDR1 SEHNR, CDR2 FQNEAQ (reference sequence). The length of the CDR3 is 18 residues.

The chain employs TRBV9 and TRBJ1-5; a possible D gene is TRBD1 (5 bases). CDR1 and CDR2 (germline): SGDLS, YYNGEE. V lost 2 bases to trimming and J lost 7 bases, with 16 bases between them. The CDR3 totals 15 residues. Here the CDR3 DNA reads TGTGCCAGCAGCGTGACAGCCTTGGGGGGGCAGCCCCAGCATTTT. Amino acid sequence: CASSVTALGGQPQHF.

The J gene is TRBJ2-5, the V gene TRBV5-1, with D perhaps assigned TRBD1 or TRBD2 (6 bases each). Per the germline V gene, CDR1 is SGHRS and CDR2 is YFSETQ. The CDR3 totals 15 residues. V lost 2 bases, J lost 2 bases, and 13 bases lay in between. The CDR3 DNA is TGCGCCAGCAGCTTCGGGGGCAGCCTGCAAGAGACCCAGTACTTC. It yields the protein CASSFGGSLQETQYF.

The gene calls are TRBV5-1 and TRBJ2-7, with D tentatively TRBD1 (5 bases). CDR3 length: 15 amino acids. From germline, CDR1 is SGHRS and CDR2 YFSETQ. V dropped 2 bases and J dropped 4 bases, with 16 bases sitting between them. The CDR3 loop reads CASSFSQGSLYEQYF. For the CDR3, the DNA is TGCGCCAGCAGCTTCAGCCAGGGAAGCTTGTACGAGCAGTACTTC.

This chain connects TRBV7-9 to TRBJ2-1; D is perhaps TRBD1 or TRBD2 (6 bases each). The CDR3 is made up of 16 amino acids. The germline V gene encodes CDR1 SEHNR and CDR2 FQNEAQ (reference sequence). Trimming cost V 2 bases and J 5 bases, with 16 bases left between them. The CDR3 reads CASSLKGGSPHNEQFF. DNA for the CDR3: TGTGCCAGCAGCTTAAAAGGGGGGAGCCCCCACAATGAGCAGTTCTTC.

The chain is built from TRBV4-1 and TRBJ2-1, with TRBD2 matching 7 bases. The germline V gene has CDR1 MGHRA and CDR2 YSYEKL. V gave up 1 base and J gave up 6 bases; unmatched junction bases: 3. The CDR3 extends over 14 amino acids. The CDR3 loop reads CASSQVPSGNEQFF. Written as DNA, the CDR3 is TGCGCCAGCAGCCAAGTTCCTAGCGGCAATGAGCAGTTCTTC.

This rearrangement joins TRBV27 to TRBJ2-3, with TRBD1 matching 8 bases. Per germline, CDR1 MNHEY and CDR2 SMNVEV (reference sequence). V lost 5 bases, J lost 2 bases, and 6 bases stayed unmatched. The CDR3 is made up of 15 amino acids. Here the CDR3 reads CASSPRTGSTDTQYF. The DNA for the CDR3 is TGTGCCAGCAGTCCCAGGACAGGGTCCACAGATACGCAGTATTTT.

The rearrangement uses TRBV28 and TRBJ1-3, with D hard to call. Germline CDR1 MDHEN, CDR2 SYDVKM. V lost 5 bases and J 0 bases, leaving 8 bases between the germline ends. The CDR3 spans 14 residues. In DNA, the CDR3 is TGTGCCAGCAGTGCTGCTACCTCTGGAAACACCATATATTTT. Amino acid sequence: CASSAATSGNTIYF.

V usage is TRBV16 and J usage is TRBJ1-2; D gene uncertain. CDR1 is KGHSY and CDR2 is FQNENV in the germline V gene. CDR3 length equals 12 residues. V lost 5 bases and J 2 bases, leaving 6 bases between the germline ends. CDR3 in amino acids: CASSGRNYGYTF. The CDR3 nucleotides are TGTGCCAGCAGCGGACGAAACTATGGCTACACCTTC.